Given below is one T cell receptor (beta chain) in context. Its antigen is undetermined. Described treatment: roughly nine-day PBMC culture with coronavirus spike peptide pools or control peptides (ViraFEST assay). TCRs were sequenced by ViraFEST after antigen-specific T cells had been expanded with peptide pools. Researchers reported culturing 2 million to 2.5 million PBMCs per well with approximately 10 IU/ml IL-2 and about 9.2 ug/ml peptide pools. Trimming stripped 7 bases from V and 1 base from J, with 16 bases between. Germline-derived CDR1 and CDR2 are LNHDA and SQIVND (reference sequence). The CDR3 consists of 15 residues. These data are taken from a study of vaccination and CD4 T cells after COVID-19. Study as a whole: Two of the convalescents were Hispanic, and convalescents were six males and four females.

At the Johns Hopkins FTIC core, DNA taken from cultured CD4+ T cells was sequenced by way of the Oncomine TCR Beta short-read assay. Using its own MiXCR run on the PCR reads, TCRdb lists one record per CDR3 protein. This table has about 15,000 distinct CDR3 sequences, 61% appearing once. The clonotype comes from a human donor who had recovered from COVID-19. Sequences were obtained from CD4+ T cells from blood, cultured in vitro. The chain employs TRBV19 and TRBJ1-2; no clear D gene. The CDR3, as DNA: TGTGCCAGTACCCGAGGCGGATACGTTAACTATGGCTACACCTTC. Protein sequence: CASTRGGYVNYGYTF.